The present T cell receptor beta chain was sequenced within a study of OX40 agonist ivuxolimab in advanced cancers. Across the whole study: Patients enrolled in dose escalation were diagnosed with hepatocellular carcinoma, melanoma, renal cell or head and neck cancer. The study reported partial responses in three patients: one hepatocellular carcinoma, two cutaneous melanoma.

Concerning this clone itself: Its antigen is unknown.

TCRdb's copy holds only in-frame clones and misses some; the assay was immunoSEQ multiplex PCR. The profile covers about 59,000 clones, with approximately 91% appearing a single time and about 0.76% taken by the ten largest. The CDR3 runs to 15 residues. Looked up from germline, CDR1 is SGHNT and CDR2 is YYREEE (reference sequence). V was cut by 3 bases and J by 0 bases, with 9 bases left in between. Study-wide results and caveats: Both CD4+ and CD8+ T cell populations in blood had undergone clonal expansion by week 6 at 0.1 to 3.0 mg/kg. On average, CD8+ T cells had more expanded clones than CD4+.

The source is an adult with an advanced solid tumor such as melanoma, head and neck, liver or kidney cancer. The chain is built from TRBV5-4 and TRBJ2-2; either TRBD1 or TRBD2 may fit D (6 bases each). The sample in question was CD4+ or CD8+ T cells sorted from blood, obtained in a trial of the OX40 agonist ivuxolimab. The CDR3 bases are TGTGCCAGCAGCTCAGGGGAGGCGAACACCGGGGAGCTGTTTTTT. Translation: CASSSGEANTGELFF.